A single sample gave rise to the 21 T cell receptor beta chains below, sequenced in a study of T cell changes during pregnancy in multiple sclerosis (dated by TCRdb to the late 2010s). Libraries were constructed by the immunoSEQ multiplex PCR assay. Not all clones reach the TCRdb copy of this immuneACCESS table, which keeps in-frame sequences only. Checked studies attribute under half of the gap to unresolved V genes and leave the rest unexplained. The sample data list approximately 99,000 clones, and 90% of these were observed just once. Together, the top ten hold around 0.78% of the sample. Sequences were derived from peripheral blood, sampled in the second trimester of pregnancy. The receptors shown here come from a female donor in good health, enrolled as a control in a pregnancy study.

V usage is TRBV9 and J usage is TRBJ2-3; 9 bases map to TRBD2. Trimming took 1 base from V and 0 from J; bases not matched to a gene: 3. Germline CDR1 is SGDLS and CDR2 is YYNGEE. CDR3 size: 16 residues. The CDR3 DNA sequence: TGTGCCAGCAGCGTAAGACTAGCGGTTAGCACAGATACGCAGTATTTT. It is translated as CASSVRLAVSTDTQYF.

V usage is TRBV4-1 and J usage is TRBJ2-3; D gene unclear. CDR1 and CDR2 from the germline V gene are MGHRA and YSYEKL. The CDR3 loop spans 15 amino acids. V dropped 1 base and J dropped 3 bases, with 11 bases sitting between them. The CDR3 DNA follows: TGCGCCAGCAGCCAAGGGTCACAGCCAACAGATACGCAGTATTTT. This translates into CASSQGSQPTDTQYF.

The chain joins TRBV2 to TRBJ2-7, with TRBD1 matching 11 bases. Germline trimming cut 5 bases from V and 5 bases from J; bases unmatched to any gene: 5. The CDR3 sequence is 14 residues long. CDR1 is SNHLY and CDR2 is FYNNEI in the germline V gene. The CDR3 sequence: CASSRDRGVDEQYF. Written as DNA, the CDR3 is TGTGCCAGCAGTCGGGACAGGGGGGTCGACGAGCAGTACTTC.

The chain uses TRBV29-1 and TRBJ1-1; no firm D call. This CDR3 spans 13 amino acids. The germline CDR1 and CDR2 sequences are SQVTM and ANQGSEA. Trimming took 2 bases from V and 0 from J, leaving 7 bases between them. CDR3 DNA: TGCAGCGTTGAACTGAGGTTGAACACTGAAGCTTTCTTT. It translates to CSVELRLNTEAFF. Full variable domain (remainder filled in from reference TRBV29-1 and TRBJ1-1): SAVISQKPSRDICQRGTSLTIQCQVDSQVTMMFWYRQQPGQSLTLIATANQGSEATYESGFVIDKFPISRPNLTFSTLTVSNMSPEDSSIYLCSVELRLNTEAFFGQGTRLTVV.

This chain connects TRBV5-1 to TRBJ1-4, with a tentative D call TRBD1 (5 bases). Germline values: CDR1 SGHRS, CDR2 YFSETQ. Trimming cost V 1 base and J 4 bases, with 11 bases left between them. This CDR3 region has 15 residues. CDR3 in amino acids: CASSLLGASNEKLFF. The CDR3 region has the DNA TGCGCCAGCAGCTTGCTAGGGGCGAGTAATGAAAAACTGTTTTTT.

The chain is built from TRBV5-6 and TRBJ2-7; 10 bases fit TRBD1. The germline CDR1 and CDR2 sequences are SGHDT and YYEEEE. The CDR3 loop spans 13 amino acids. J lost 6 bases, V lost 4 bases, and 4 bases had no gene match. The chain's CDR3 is CASSRQGAREQYF. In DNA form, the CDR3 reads TGTGCCAGCAGCCGACAGGGGGCGCGCGAGCAGTACTTC.

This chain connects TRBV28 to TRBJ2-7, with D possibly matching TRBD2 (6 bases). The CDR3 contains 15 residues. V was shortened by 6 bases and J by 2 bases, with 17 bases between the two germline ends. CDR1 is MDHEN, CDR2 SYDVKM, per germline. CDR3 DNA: TGTGCCAGCAGCCTCCAGATTGGGACTGCCTACGAGCAGTACTTC. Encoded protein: CASSLQIGTAYEQYF.

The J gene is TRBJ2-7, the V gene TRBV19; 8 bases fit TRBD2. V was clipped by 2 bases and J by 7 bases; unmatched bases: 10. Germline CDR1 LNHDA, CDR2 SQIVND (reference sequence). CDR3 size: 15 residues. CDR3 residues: CASSISPAGVYEQYF. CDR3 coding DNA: TGTGCCAGTAGTATATCACCAGCGGGAGTTTATGAGCAGTACTTC.

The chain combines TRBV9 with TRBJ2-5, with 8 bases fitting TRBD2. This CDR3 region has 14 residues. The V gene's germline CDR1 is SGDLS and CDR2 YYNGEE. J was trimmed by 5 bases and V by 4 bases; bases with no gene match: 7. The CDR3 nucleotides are TGTGCCAGCAGCCTCGGGGGGGCGGGGGAGACCCAGTACTTC. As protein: CASSLGGAGETQYF.

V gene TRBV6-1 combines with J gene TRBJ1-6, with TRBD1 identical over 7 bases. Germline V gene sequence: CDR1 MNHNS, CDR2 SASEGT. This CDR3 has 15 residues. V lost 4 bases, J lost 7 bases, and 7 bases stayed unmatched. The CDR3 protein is CASSVTGQRNSPLHF. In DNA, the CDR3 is TGTGCCAGCAGTGTGACGGGACAGAGGAATTCACCCCTCCACTTT.

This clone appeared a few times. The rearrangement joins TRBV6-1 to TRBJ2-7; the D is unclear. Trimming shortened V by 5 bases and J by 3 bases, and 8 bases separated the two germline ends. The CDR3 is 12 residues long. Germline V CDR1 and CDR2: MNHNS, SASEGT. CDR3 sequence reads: CASSPPHYEQYF. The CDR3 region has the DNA TGTGCCAGCAGTCCCCCCCACTACGAGCAGTACTTC.

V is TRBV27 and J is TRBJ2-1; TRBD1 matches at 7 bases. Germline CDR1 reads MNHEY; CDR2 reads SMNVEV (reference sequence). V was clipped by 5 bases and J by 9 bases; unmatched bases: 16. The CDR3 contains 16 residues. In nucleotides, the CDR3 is TGTGCCAGCAGTCTTGATAGGACAGGCCTTTCCCGTGAGCAGTTCTTC. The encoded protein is CASSLDRTGLSREQFF.

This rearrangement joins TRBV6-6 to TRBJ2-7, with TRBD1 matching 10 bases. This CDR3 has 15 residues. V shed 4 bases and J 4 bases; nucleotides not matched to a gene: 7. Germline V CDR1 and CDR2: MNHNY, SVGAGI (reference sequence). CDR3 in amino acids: CASSSPTGGKYEQYF. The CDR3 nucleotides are TGTGCCAGCAGTTCTCCGACAGGGGGCAAATACGAGCAGTACTTC.

The CDR3 sequence is CASFSGGDLSYEQYF. CDR3 sequence (DNA): TGTGCCAGCTTCTCGGGCGGGGACCTCTCCTACGAGCAGTACTTC. The chain combines TRBV28 with TRBJ2-7; D may be TRBD2 (6 bases). This CDR3 has 15 amino acids. The germline V gene encodes CDR1 MDHEN and CDR2 SYDVKM. Trimming took off 8 bases at V and 0 bases at J, with 17 bases between the two ends.

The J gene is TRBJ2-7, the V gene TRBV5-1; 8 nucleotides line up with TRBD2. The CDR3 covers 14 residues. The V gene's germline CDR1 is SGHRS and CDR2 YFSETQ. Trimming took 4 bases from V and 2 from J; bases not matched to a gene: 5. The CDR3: CASSLKREPYEQYF. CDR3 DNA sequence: TGCGCCAGCAGCCTCAAGCGGGAGCCCTACGAGCAGTACTTC.

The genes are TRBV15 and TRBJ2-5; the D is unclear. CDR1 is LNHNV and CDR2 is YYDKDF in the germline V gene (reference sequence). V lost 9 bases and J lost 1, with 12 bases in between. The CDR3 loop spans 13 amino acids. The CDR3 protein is CATNLRGQETQYF. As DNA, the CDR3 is TGTGCCACGAACCTAAGAGGCCAAGAGACCCAGTACTTC.

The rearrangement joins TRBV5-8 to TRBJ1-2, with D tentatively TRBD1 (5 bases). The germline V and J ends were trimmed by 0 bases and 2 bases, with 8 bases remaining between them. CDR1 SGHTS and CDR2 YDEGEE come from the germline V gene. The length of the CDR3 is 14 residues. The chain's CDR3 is CASSLERGNYGYTF. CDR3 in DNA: TGTGCCAGCAGCTTGGAGCGGGGGAACTATGGCTACACCTTC.

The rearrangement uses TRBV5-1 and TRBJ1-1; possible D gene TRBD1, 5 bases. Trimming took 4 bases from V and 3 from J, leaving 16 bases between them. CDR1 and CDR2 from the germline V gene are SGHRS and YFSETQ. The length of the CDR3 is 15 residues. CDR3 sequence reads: CASSGRSGGDTEAFF. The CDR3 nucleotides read TGCGCCAGCAGCGGGCGGTCCGGGGGGGACACTGAAGCTTTCTTT.

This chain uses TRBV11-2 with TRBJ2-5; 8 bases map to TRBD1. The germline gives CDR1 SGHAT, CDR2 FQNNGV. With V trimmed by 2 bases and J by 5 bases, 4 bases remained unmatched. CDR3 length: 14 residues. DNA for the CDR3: TGTGCCAGCAGCTTACAGGGGGCGGAGGAGACCCAGTACTTC. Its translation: CASSLQGAEETQYF.

The CDR3 DNA sequence: TGTGCCAGCAGTGCAGGGGACGGAACCAATCAGCCCCAGCATTTT. This encodes CASSAGDGTNQPQHF. V usage is TRBV6-1 and J usage is TRBJ1-5; TRBD1 is a possible D gene (6 bases). CDR1 MNHNS and CDR2 SASEGT come from the germline V gene. CDR3 length: 15 amino acids. V was trimmed by 4 bases and J by 3 bases, leaving 13 bases between them.

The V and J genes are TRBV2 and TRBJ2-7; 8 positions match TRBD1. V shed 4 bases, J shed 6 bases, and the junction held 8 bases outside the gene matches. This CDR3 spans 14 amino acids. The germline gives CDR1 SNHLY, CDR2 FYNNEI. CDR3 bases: TGTGCCAGCAGTGTCAGGGGGCCCGGCTTCGAGCAGTACTTC. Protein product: CASSVRGPGFEQYF. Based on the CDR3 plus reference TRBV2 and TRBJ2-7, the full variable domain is EPEVTQTPSHQVTQMGQEVILRCVPISNHLYFYWYRQILGQKVEFLVSFYNNEISEKSEIFDDQFSVERPDGSNFTLKIRSTKLEDSAMYFCASSVRGPGFEQYFGPGTRLTVT.